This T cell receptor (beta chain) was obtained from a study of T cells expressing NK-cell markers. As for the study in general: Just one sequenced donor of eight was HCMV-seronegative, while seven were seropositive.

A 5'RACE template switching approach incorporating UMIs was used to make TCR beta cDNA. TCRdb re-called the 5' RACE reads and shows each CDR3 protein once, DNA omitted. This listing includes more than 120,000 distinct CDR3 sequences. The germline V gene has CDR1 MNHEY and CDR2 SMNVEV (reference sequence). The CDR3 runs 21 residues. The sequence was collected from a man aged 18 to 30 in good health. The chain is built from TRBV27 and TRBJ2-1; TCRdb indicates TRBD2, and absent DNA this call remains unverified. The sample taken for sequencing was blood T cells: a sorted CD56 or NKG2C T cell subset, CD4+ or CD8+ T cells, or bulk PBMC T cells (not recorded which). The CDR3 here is CASSSFFGLAGGPSGYNEQFF.